The clone carrying this T cell receptor (beta chain) occurred a few times. The antigen remains undetermined. These data originate in a study of Graves' ophthalmopathy and Graves' hyperthyroidism. CDR1 is SGHTA, CDR2 FQGTGA, per germline. The CDR3 has 13 amino acids. The V and J ends lost 7 bases and 4 bases respectively, with 13 bases between them. As the template, RNA transcripts were used to amplify TCR beta CDR3 regions. First-round RT-PCR relied on HTBI primers, and a second-round multiplex PCR came next. In TCRdb, the multiplex PCR reads were re-called with MiXCR into one record per CDR3 protein. The sample lists 740,000 or so distinct CDR3 sequences, approximately 40% occurring once. Sampling 10 ml of fresh peripheral blood provided the PBMCs. Study outcomes and limitations: Sensitivity of 85% to 90% and specificity of approximately 81% were achieved when a 13-signature model separated ophthalmopathy from stable hyperthyroidism.

The receptor's source is an adult man with Graves' ophthalmopathy. The V call is TRBV7-3, the J call TRBJ2-5; D may be TRBD2 (5 bases). The sample taken for sequencing was peripheral blood. The CDR3 sequence: CASTDGVRETQYF. The CDR3 region has the DNA TGTGCCAGCACAGACGGGGTTAGAGAGACCCAGTACTTC.